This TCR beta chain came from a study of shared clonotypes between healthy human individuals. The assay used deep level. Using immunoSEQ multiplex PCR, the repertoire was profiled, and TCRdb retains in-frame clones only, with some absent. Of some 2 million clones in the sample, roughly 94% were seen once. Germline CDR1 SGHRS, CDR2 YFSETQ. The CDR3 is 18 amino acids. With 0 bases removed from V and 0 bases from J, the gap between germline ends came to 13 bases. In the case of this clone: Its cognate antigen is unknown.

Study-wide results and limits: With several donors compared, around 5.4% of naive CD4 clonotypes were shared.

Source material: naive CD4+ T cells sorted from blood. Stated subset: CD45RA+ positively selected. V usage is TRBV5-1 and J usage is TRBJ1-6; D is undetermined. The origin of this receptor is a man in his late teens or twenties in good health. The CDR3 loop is CASSLVGGRSSYNSPLHF. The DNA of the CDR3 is TGCGCCAGCAGCTTGGTCGGAGGGCGAAGCTCCTATAATTCACCCCTCCACTTT.